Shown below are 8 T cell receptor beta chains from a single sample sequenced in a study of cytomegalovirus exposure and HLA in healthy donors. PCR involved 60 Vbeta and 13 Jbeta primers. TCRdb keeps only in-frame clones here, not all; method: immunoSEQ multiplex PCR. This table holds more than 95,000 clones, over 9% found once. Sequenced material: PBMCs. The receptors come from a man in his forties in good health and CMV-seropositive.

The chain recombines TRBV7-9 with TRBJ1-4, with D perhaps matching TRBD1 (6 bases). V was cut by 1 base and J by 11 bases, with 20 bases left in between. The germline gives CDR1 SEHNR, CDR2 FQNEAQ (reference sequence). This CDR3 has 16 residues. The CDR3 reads CASSLGGHSPVEKLFF. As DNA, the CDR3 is TGTGCCAGCAGCTTAGGGGGACATTCACCGGTCGAGAAACTGTTTTTT.

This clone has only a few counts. The CDR3 DNA is TGCGCCAGCAGGAGACAGGGGGACTCCTACAATGAGCAGTTCTTC. Amino acids: CASRRQGDSYNEQFF. The rearrangement links TRBV5-1 to TRBJ2-1; TRBD1 agrees at 9 bases. V shed 5 bases and J 0 bases; nucleotides not matched to a gene: 3. Germline V lookup: CDR1 SGHRS, CDR2 YFSETQ. The CDR3 is 15 residues long.

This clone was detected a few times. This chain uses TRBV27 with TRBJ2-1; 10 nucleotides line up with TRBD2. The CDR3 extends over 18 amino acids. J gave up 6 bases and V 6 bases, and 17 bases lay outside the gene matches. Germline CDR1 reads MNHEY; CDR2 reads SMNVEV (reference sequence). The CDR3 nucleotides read TGTGCCAGCAGCCAGACTAGCGGGTTGAACGCGGCCGGCAATGAGCAGTTCTTC. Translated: CASSQTSGLNAAGNEQFF.

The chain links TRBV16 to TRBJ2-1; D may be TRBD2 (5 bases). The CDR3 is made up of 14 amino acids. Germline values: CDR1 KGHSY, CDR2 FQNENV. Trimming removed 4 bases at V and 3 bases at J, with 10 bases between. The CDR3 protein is CASSRERNYNEQFF. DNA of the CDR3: TGTGCCAGCAGCCGGGAGCGAAACTACAATGAGCAGTTCTTC.

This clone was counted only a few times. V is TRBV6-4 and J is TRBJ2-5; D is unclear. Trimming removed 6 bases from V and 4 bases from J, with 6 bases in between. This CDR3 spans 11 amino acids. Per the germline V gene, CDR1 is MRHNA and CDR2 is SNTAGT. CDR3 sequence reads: CASSPGETQYF. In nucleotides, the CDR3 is TGTGCCAGCAGCCCCGGAGAGACCCAGTACTTC.

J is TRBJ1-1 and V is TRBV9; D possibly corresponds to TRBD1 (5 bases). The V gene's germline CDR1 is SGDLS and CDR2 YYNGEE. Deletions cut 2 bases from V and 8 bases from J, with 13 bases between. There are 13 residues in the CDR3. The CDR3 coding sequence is TGTGCCAGCAGCGTCCCCAAACGGGGGGAAGCTTTCTTT. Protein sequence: CASSVPKRGEAFF.

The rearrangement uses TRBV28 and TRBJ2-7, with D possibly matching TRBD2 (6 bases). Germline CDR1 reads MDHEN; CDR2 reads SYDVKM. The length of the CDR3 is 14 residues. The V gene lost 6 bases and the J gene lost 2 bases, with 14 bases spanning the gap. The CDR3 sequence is CASSRASVAYEQYF. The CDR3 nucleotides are TGTGCCAGCAGCAGAGCTAGCGTTGCCTACGAGCAGTACTTC.

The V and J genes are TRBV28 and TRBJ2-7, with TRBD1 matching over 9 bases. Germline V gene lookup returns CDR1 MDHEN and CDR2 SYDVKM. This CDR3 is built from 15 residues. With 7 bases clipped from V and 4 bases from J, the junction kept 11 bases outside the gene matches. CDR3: CASINRWGQGYEQYF. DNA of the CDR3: TGTGCCAGCATTAACCGCTGGGGACAGGGTTACGAGCAGTACTTC. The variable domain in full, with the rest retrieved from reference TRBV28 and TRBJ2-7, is DVKVTQSSRYLVKRTGEKVFLECVQDMDHENMFWYRQDPGLGLRLIYFSYDVKMKEKGDIPEGYSVSREKKERFSLILESASTNQTSMYLCASINRWGQGYEQYFGPGTRLTVT.